A selection of T cell receptor beta chains follows, all from one sample in a study of blood T cell repertoires in COVID-19. Profiled with immunoSEQ multiplex PCR; TCRdb holds only in-frame clones, not every one. The sample records 200,000 to 250,000 clones, more than 75% being singletons. Sample: PBMCs or T cells enriched from blood (not recorded which). These TCRs come from a woman between 45 and 60 years old who had recovered from COVID-19. Both conserved end residues are part of each CDR3. A D gene is named only where the DNA matches it firmly. Where a row states a size, it is once, few, many or the class of an expanded clone; other rows omit it.

V gene: TRBV19
D gene: .
J gene: TRBJ1-1
clone size: .
CDR3 DNA: TGTGCCAGTATCGGAGTCCCGATTATGAACACTGAAGCTTTCTTT
CDR3 protein: CASIGVPIMNTEAFF

V gene: TRBV9
D gene: TRBD1
J gene: TRBJ2-7
clone size: .
CDR3 DNA: TGTGCCAGCAGCGTAGACGGTCAGGGGGCGCTTGGGGAGCAGTACTTC
CDR3 protein: CASSVDGQGALGEQYF

V gene: TRBV18
D gene: TRBD1
J gene: TRBJ1-2
clone size: few
CDR3 DNA: TGTGCCAGCTCACCAGACAGGGACTATGGCTACACCTTC
CDR3 protein: CASSPDRDYGYTF

V gene: TRBV6-2/TRBV6-3
D gene: TRBD2
J gene: TRBJ2-3
clone size: .
CDR3 DNA: TGTGCCAGCAGTTCCATAGCGGGATCTCTCCGGGATACGCAGTATTTT
CDR3 protein: CASSSIAGSLRDTQYF

V gene: TRBV4-1
D gene: TRBD1
J gene: TRBJ1-1
clone size: .
CDR3 DNA: TGCGCCAGCAGCCAAGCGTCAGGGGGCTTGGTGAACACTGAAGCTTTCTTT
CDR3 protein: CASSQASGGLVNTEAFF

V gene: TRBV19
D gene: TRBD1
J gene: TRBJ1-1
clone size: .
CDR3 DNA: TGTGCCAGTAGAAAAATAGAACCACAGGGGAAGAGAAGGACTGAAGCTTTCTTT
CDR3 protein: CASRKIEPQGKRRTEAFF

V gene: TRBV14
D gene: .
J gene: TRBJ2-5
clone size: .
CDR3 DNA: TGTGCCAGCAGCCAAGTTCCACGGGGGGAGACCCAGTACTTC
CDR3 protein: CASSQVPRGETQYF

V gene: TRBV7-3
D gene: TRBD2
J gene: TRBJ2-5
clone size: .
CDR3 DNA: TGTGCCAGCAGTGATTTGGGGGAGGGGACCCAGTACTTC
CDR3 protein: CASSDLGEGTQYF

V gene: TRBV18
D gene: TRBD1
J gene: TRBJ1-3
clone size: .
CDR3 DNA: TGTGCCAGCCTGGACAGGGGAACTGGAAACACCATATATTTT
CDR3 protein: CASLDRGTGNTIYF

V gene: TRBV7-3
D gene: TRBD2
J gene: TRBJ2-3
clone size: .
CDR3 DNA: TGTGCCAGCAGCTTAGCGGGAGGGTTAGATACGCAGTATTTT
CDR3 protein: CASSLAGGLDTQYF

V gene: TRBV2
D gene: TRBD1
J gene: TRBJ1-4
clone size: .
CDR3 DNA: TGTGCCGGCGGGACAGGGCATGAAAAACTGTTTTTT
CDR3 protein: CAGGTGHEKLFF

V gene: TRBV19
D gene: TRBD1
J gene: TRBJ2-6
clone size: .
CDR3 DNA: TGTGCCAGTAGTTCCCGACAGGGATCCGGGGCCAACGTCCTGACTTTC
CDR3 protein: CASSSRQGSGANVLTF

V gene: TRBV30
D gene: .
J gene: TRBJ1-2
clone size: .
CDR3 DNA: TGTGCCTGGACATCAGGGATAAACTATGGCTACACCTTC
CDR3 protein: CAWTSGINYGYTF

V gene: TRBV18
D gene: .
J gene: TRBJ2-1
clone size: .
CDR3 DNA: TGTGCCAGCTCATTGGGACTTTCTTTTGAGCAGTTCTTC
CDR3 protein: CASSLGLSFEQFF

V gene: TRBV7-8
D gene: TRBD2
J gene: TRBJ2-7
clone size: .
CDR3 DNA: TGTGCCAGCAGCTTTGGTACGGGAGGGCCTTACGAGCAGTACTTC
CDR3 protein: CASSFGTGGPYEQYF

V gene: TRBV6-6
D gene: .
J gene: TRBJ1-3
clone size: .
CDR3 DNA: TGTGCCAGCAGTTACCCCCAGCGCGTCTCTGGAAACACCATATATTTT
CDR3 protein: CASSYPQRVSGNTIYF

V gene: TRBV7-9
D gene: .
J gene: TRBJ2-1
clone size: .
CDR3 DNA: TGTGCCAGCAGGGGGAGTCGGGATGAGCAGTTCTTC
CDR3 protein: CASRGSRDEQFF

V gene: TRBV10-3
D gene: TRBD2
J gene: TRBJ2-5
clone size: .
CDR3 DNA: TGTGCCATCAGTGATCTAGCGGGAGCAGAGACCCAGTACTTC
CDR3 protein: CAISDLAGAETQYF

V gene: TRBV6-5
D gene: .
J gene: TRBJ2-7
clone size: .
CDR3 DNA: TGTGCCAGCAGCCCAATCAGGGGTCCCCCTTACGAGCAGTACTTC
CDR3 protein: CASSPIRGPPYEQYF

V gene: TRBV11-2
D gene: TRBD1
J gene: TRBJ2-2
clone size: .
CDR3 DNA: TGTGCCAGCAGCCCGCCAACTGGGACAGGAGGCCGGGAGCTGTTTTTT
CDR3 protein: CASSPPTGTGGRELFF

V gene: TRBV6-2/TRBV6-3
D gene: .
J gene: TRBJ2-2
clone size: .
CDR3 DNA: TGTGCCAGCAGTTATTCGACAGTCTACACCGGGGAGCTGTTTTTT
CDR3 protein: CASSYSTVYTGELFF

V gene: TRBV4-1
D gene: TRBD1
J gene: TRBJ1-6
clone size: few
CDR3 DNA: TGCGCCAGCAGCCAAGGACAGGGGGCGAATTCACCCCTCCACTTT
CDR3 protein: CASSQGQGANSPLHF